This TCR beta chain was captured by sequencing in a study of T cell responses to AZD1222 COVID-19 vaccine. Study-level points and caveats: Elevations in Spike-specific TCR breadth and depth followed administration of two AZD1222 doses. In a largely white British group with more females than males, clonal diversity was possibly underestimated.

Turning to this clone: The antigen remains unidentified.

This CDR3 contains 13 residues. Germline-derived CDR1 and CDR2 are SGHRS and YFSETQ. V lost 1 base and J lost 5, with 10 bases in between. Sequencing was performed with immunoSEQ multiplex PCR; in TCRdb, only in-frame clones are kept and a portion is missing. The sample lists approximately 200,000 clones, roughly nine tenths occurring once. Sequencing was performed on peripheral blood, taken 28 days after the second AZD1222 dose. V gene TRBV5-1 combines with J gene TRBJ2-7; D possibly corresponds to TRBD1 (5 bases). The source is an adult who received the AZD1222 COVID-19 vaccine. CDR3 nucleotide sequence: TGCGCCAGCAGCTTGTTAGTGGGGCACGAGCAGTACTTC. This encodes CASSLLVGHEQYF. Full variable domain (rest looked up from reference TRBV5-1 and TRBJ2-7): KAGVTQTPRYLIKTRGQQVTLSCSPISGHRSVSWYQQTPGQGLQFLFEYFSETQRNKGNFPGRFSGRQFSNSRSEMNVSTLELGDSALYLCASSLLVGHEQYFGPGTRLTVT.